This entry concerns a single TCR beta chain. The data were produced by immunoSEQ multiplex PCR, yet TCRdb's version contains in-frame clones alone and is incomplete. Of over 120,000 clones listed, roughly 90% are singletons. The record originates from a study of radiation and T cells in renal cell carcinoma. Time point reported: blood 4 weeks post-SBRT, at nephrectomy. Treatment of the sample: 15 Gy SBRT to primary tumor, nephrectomy 4 weeks later. The material sequenced was blood, taken from a patient whose treatment included radiotherapy and nephrectomy. The origin of this receptor is a woman aged 50 to 65 with renal cell carcinoma.

CDR3 nucleotides: TGCGCCAGCAGGCCGATCACAGGGCCCAACATAGGAGGTGAAAAACTGTTTTTT. Translated: CASRPITGPNIGGEKLFF. The chain links TRBV5-1 to TRBJ1-4; D perhaps matches TRBD1 (6 bases). Germline lookup yields CDR1 SGHRS and CDR2 YFSETQ. CDR3 length: 18 residues. Trimming removed 5 bases from V and 7 bases from J, with 27 bases in between.